This TCR beta chain is drawn from a study of early T cells in non-severe SARS-CoV-2 infection. The CDR3 contains 15 residues. The germline V gene has CDR1 SGHTS and CDR2 YDEGEE. V lost 0 bases to trimming and J lost 5 bases, with 14 bases between them. One entry per CDR3 protein, called by TCRdb with MiXCR from the 5' RACE reads. Of 25,000 to 35,000 distinct CDR3 sequences in the sample, 4.5% to 7% were seen once. The rearrangement uses TRBV5-8 and TRBJ2-5; tentative D call: TRBD2 (7 bases). The origin of this receptor is an adult who was a healthcare worker with PCR-confirmed SARS-CoV-2 infection or an uninfected control (not recorded which). Sequenced sample: whole blood. This CDR3 is CASSLAVGGGETQYF. The DNA for the CDR3 is TGTGCCAGCAGCTTGGCGGTAGGCGGGGGCGAGACCCAGTACTTC.